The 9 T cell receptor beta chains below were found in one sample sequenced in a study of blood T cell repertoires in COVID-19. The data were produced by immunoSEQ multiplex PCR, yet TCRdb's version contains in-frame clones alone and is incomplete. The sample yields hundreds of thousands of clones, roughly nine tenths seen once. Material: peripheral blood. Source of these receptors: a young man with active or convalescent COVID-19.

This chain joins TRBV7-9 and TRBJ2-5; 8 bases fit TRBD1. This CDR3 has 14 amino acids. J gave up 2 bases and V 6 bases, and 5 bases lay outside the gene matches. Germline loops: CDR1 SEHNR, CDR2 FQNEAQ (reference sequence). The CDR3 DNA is TGTGCCAGCAGATCAACAGGGGGACAAGAGACCCAGTACTTC. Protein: CASRSTGGQETQYF.

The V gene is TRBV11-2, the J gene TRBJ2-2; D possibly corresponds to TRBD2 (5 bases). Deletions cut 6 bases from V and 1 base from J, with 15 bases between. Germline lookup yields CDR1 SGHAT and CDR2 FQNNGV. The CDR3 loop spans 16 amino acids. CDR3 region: CASSLSLAENTGELFF. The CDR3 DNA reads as TGTGCCAGCAGTTTATCTCTAGCTGAGAACACCGGGGAGCTGTTTTTT.

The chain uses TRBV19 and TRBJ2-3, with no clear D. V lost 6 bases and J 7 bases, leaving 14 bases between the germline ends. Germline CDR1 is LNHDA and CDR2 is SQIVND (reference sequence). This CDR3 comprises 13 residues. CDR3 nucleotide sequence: TGTGCCAGTAGGCAGGTTGCAACGAATACGCAGTATTTT. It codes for CASRQVATNTQYF.

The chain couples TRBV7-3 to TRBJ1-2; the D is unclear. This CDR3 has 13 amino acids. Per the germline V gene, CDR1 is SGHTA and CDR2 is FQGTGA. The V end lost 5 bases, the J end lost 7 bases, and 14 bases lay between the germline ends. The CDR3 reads CASSPSRRSGYTF. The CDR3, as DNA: TGTGCCAGCAGCCCCTCCCGTCGGTCTGGCTACACCTTC.

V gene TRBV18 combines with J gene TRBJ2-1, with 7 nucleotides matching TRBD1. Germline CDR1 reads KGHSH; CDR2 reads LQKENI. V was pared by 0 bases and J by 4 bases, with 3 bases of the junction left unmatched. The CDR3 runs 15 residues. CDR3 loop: CASSPPAGGYNEQFF. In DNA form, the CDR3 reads TGTGCCAGCTCACCACCGGCAGGGGGTTACAATGAGCAGTTCTTC.

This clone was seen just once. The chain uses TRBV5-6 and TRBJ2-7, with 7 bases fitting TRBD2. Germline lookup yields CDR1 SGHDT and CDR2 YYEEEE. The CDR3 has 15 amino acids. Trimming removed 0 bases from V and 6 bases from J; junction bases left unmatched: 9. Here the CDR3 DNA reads TGTGCCAGCAGCTTGGTAGGGAGGGAAGGACGCGAGCAGTACTTC. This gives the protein CASSLVGREGREQYF.

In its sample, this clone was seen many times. CDR3 bases: TGTGCCAGCAGCTTAGCGGGGACAGGGAACTATGGCTACACCTTC. Translating gives CASSLAGTGNYGYTF. The chain couples TRBV7-9 to TRBJ1-2, with 9 bases fitting TRBD1. The CDR3 is made up of 15 amino acids. The junction had 1 base not matched to a gene; V was cut back by 0 bases and J by 2 bases. Germline V gene sequence: CDR1 SEHNR, CDR2 FQNEAQ (reference sequence).

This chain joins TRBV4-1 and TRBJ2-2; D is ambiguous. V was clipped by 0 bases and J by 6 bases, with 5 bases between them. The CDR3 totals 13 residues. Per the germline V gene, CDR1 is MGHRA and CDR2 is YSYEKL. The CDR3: CASSQDLSGELFF. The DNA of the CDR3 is TGCGCCAGCAGCCAAGATTTATCCGGGGAGCTGTTTTTT.

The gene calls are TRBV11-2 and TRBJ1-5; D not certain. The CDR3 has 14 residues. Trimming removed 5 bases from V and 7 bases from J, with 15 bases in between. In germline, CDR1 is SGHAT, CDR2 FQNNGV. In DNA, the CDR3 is TGTGCCAGCAGCGTCGATCGCGGGTTACAGCCCCAGCATTTT. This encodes CASSVDRGLQPQHF.